The subject of this entry is one T cell receptor beta chain. Its antigen is as yet unknown. These data are taken from a study of regulatory and conventional T cells in RAG deficiency. Genomic DNA came from blood conventional CD4+ T cells gated CD25-low CD127-high. The CDR3 totals 15 residues. V shed 4 bases and J 5 bases; nucleotides not matched to a gene: 10. Germline CDR1 is SGHDT and CDR2 is YYEEEE. Study-level findings and limits: In Omenn syndrome, Treg and Tconv repertoires overlapped >85%. Omenn syndrome and CID/AS patients had roughly 100-fold fewer unique Treg TCR beta sequences, versus roughly 10-fold elsewhere. Shannon entropy fell and Simpson indices rose in RAG-deficient patients.

Measured with immunoSEQ multiplex PCR; TCRdb has only the in-frame clones, and not every one. Of about 46,000 clones listed, 70% to 90% are singletons. The same data also went into a second study, on regulatory T cells. That paper notes: Primers: 52 TRBV forward and 13 TRBJ reverse.

The specimen sequenced was CD4+ effector T cells sorted from blood. The TCR originated in a human donor in good health. The chain links TRBV5-6 to TRBJ1-2, with TRBD1 matching over 8 bases. Written as DNA, the CDR3 is TGTGCCAGCAGCCCCAGGACAGGGCCTGGGTATGGCTACACCTTC. This codes for CASSPRTGPGYGYTF.